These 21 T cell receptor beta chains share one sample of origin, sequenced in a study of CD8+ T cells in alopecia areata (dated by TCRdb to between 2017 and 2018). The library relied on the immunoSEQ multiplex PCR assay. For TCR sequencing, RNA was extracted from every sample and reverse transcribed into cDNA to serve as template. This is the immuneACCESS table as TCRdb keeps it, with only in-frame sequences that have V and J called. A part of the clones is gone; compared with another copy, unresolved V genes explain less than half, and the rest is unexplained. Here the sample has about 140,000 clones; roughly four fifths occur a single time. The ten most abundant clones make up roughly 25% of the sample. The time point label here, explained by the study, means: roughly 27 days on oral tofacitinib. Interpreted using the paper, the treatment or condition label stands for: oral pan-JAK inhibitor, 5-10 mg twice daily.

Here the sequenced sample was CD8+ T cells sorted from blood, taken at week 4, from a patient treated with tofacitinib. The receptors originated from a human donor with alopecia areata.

The CDR3 loop is CSVEDGGEESGTEAFF. CDR3 DNA sequence: TGCAGCGTTGAAGATGGGGGGGAAGAATCGGGTACTGAAGCTTTCTTT. The V call is TRBV29-1, the J call TRBJ1-1; D perhaps matches TRBD1 (5 bases). Germline values: CDR1 SQVTM, CDR2 ANQGSEA. This CDR3 region has 16 residues. V was cut by 0 bases and J by 5 bases, with 19 bases left in between.

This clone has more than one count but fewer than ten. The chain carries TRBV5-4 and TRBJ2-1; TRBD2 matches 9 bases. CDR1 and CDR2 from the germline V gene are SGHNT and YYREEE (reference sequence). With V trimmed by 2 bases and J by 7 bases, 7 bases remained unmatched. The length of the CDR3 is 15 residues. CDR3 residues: CASSFGRGGPNEQFF. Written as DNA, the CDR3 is TGTGCCAGCAGCTTCGGGCGGGGGGGCCCAAATGAGCAGTTCTTC. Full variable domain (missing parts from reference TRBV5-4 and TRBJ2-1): ETGVTQSPTHLIKTRGQQVTLRCSSQSGHNTVSWYQQALGQGPQFIFQYYREEENGRGNFPPRFSGLQFPNYSSELNVNALELDDSALYLCASSFGRGGPNEQFFGPGTRLTVL.

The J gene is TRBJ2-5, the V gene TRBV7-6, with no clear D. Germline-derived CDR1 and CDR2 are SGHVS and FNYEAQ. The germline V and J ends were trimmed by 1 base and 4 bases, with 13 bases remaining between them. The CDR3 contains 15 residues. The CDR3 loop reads CASSLVFGYRETQYF. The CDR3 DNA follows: TGTGCCAGCAGCTTAGTTTTTGGCTACCGAGAGACCCAGTACTTC.

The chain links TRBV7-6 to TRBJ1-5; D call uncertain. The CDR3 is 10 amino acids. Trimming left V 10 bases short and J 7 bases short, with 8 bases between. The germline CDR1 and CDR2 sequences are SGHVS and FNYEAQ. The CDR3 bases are TGTGCCATCCACCCCCAGCCCCAGCATTTT. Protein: CAIHPQPQHF. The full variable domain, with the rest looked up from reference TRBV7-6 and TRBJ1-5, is GAGVSQSPRYKVTKRGQDVALRCDPISGHVSLYWYRQALGQGPEFLTYFNYEAQQDKSGLPNDRFSAERPEGSISTLTIQRTEQRDSAMYRCAIHPQPQHFGDGTRLSIL.

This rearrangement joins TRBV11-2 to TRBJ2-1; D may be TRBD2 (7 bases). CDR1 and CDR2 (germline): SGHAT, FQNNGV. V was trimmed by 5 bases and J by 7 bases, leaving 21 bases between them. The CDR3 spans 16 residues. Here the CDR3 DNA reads TGTGCCAGCAGCCCCGGGGGGCGGGGGCCGGGGAATGAGCAGTTCTTC. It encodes CASSPGGRGPGNEQFF.

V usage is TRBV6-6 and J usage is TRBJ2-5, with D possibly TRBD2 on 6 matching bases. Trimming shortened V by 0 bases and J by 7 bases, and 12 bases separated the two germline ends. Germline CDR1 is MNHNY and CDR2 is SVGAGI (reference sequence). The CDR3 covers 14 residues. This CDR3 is CASSYSDGSWTQYF. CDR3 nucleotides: TGTGCCAGCAGTTACTCTGACGGGAGTTGGACCCAGTACTTC.

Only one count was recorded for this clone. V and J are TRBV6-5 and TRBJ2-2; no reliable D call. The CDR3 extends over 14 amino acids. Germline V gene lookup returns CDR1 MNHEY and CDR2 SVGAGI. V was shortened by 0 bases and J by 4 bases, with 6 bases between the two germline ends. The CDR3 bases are TGTGCCAGCAGTTACTCGGGCACCACCGGGGAGCTGTTTTTT. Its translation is CASSYSGTTGELFF.

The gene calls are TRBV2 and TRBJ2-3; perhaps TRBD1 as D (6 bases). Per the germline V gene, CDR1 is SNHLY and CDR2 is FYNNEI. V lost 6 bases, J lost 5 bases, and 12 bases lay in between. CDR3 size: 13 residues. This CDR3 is CASRGGPGDTQYF. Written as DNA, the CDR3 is TGTGCCAGCAGAGGGGGTCCCGGAGATACGCAGTATTTT.

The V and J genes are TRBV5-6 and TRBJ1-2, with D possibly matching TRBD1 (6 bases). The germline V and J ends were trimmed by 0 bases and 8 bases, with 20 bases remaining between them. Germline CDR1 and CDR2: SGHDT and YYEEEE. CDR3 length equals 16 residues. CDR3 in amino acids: CASSLAPGQSPYGYTF. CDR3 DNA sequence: TGTGCCAGCAGCTTGGCCCCGGGACAAAGTCCATACGGCTACACCTTC. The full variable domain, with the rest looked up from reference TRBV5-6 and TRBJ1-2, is DAGVTQSPTHLIKTRGQQVTLRCSPKSGHDTVSWYQQALGQGPQFIFQYYEEEERQRGNFPDRFSGHQFPNYSSELNVNALLLGDSALYLCASSLAPGQSPYGYTFGSGTRLTVV.

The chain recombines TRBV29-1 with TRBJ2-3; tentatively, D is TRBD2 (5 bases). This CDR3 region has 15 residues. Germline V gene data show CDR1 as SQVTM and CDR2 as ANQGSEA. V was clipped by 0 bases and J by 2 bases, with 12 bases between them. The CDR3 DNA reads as TGCAGCGTTGAAGATGTGGAGCGGAACACAGATACGCAGTATTTT. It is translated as CSVEDVERNTDTQYF.

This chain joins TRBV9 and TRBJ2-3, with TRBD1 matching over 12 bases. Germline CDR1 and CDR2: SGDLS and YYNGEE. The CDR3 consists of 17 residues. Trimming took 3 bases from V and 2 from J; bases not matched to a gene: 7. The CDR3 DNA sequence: TGTGCCAGCAGCGCTAGGGGGACAGGGGGCCTCACAGATACGCAGTATTTT. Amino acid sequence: CASSARGTGGLTDTQYF.

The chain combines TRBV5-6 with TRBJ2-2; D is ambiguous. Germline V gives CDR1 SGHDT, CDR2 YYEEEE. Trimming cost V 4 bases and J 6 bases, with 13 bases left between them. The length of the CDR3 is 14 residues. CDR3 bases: TGTGCCAGCAGCCCAACCCTAAATCCCGGGGAGCTGTTTTTT. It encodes CASSPTLNPGELFF.

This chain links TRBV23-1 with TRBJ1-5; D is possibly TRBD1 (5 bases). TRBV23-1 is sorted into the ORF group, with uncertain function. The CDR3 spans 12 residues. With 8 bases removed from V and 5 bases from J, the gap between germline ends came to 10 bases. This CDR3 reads CASVTVDQPQHF. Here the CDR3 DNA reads TGCGCCAGCGTGACAGTGGATCAGCCCCAGCATTTT.

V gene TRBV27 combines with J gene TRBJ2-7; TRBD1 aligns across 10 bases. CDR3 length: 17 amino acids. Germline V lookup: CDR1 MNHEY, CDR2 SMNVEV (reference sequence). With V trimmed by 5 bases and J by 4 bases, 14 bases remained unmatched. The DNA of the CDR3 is TGTGCCAGCAGTAAACGGTCGAGGGACAGGGGCGTATACGAGCAGTACTTC. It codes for CASSKRSRDRGVYEQYF.

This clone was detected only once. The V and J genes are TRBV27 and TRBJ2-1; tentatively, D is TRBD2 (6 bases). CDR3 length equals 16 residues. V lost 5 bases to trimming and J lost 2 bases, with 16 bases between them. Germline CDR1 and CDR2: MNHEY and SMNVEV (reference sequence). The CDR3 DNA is TGTGCCAGCAGTCCTCGACTAGATAGGGCCTACAATGAGCAGTTCTTC. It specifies CASSPRLDRAYNEQFF.

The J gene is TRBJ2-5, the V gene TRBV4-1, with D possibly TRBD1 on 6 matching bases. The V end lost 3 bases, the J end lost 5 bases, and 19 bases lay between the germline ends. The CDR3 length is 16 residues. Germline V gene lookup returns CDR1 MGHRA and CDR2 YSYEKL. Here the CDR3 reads CASSHGTLSERETQYF. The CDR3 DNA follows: TGCGCCAGCAGCCATGGGACACTGTCCGAAAGGGAGACCCAGTACTTC.

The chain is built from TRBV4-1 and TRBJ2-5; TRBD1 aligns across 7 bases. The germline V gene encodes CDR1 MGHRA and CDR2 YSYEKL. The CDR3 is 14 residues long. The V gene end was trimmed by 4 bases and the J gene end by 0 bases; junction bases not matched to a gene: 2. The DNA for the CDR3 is TGCGCCAGCAGCCCACAGGGGTACCAAGAGACCCAGTACTTC. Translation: CASSPQGYQETQYF.

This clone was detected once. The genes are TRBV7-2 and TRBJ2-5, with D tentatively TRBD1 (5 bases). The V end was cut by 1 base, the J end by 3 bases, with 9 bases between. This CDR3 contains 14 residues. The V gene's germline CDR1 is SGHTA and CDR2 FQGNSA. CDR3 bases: TGTGCCAGCAGCTTAGATGGCAGGGAAGAGACCCAGTACTTC. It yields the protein CASSLDGREETQYF. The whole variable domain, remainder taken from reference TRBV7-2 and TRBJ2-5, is GAGVSQSPSNKVTEKGKDVELRCDPISGHTALYWYRQSLGQGLEFLIYFQGNSAPDKSGLPSDRFSAERTGGSVSTLTIQRTQQEDSAVYLCASSLDGREETQYFGPGTRLLVL.

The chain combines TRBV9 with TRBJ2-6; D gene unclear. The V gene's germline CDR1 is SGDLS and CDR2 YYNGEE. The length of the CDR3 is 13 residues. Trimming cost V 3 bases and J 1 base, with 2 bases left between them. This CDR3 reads CASSASGANVLTF. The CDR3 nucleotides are TGTGCCAGCAGCGCGTCTGGGGCCAACGTCCTGACTTTC.

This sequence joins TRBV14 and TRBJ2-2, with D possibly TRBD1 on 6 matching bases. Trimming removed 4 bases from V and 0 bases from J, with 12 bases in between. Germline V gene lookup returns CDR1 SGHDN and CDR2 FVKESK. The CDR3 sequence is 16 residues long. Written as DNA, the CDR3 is TGTGCCAGCAGCCCCCCCAGGGGACCGAACACCGGGGAGCTGTTTTTT. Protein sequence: CASSPPRGPNTGELFF.

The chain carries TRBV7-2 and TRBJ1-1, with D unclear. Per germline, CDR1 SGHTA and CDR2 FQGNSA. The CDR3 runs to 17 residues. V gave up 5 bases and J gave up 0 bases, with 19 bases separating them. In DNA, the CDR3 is TGTGCCAGCAGCCCACCCGGACGAGTATCCATGAACACTGAAGCTTTCTTT. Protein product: CASSPPGRVSMNTEAFF.